This T cell receptor beta chain came from a study of CD8 T cells in ankylosing spondylitis. Findings and limits, study-wide: The authors reported significant enrichment of disease-linked clones in matched ankylosing spondylitis synovial fluid. A motif in TCR beta, a set of 8 or 9 highly homologous variants, appeared characteristic of ankylosing spondylitis blood. Past research had described some motif variants in reactive arthritis synovial fluid and blood.

In its sample, this clonotype was seen a few times. Its antigen is currently unknown. Germline values: CDR1 MNHEY, CDR2 SVGAGI. The V end lost 4 bases, the J end lost 3 bases, and 14 bases lay between the germline ends. This CDR3 has 15 amino acids. TCRdb re-called the 5' RACE reads with MiXCR, one entry per CDR3 protein. Of approximately 250,000 distinct CDR3 sequences listed, roughly 32% are singletons. Sequenced: blood, either unsorted or a sorted T cell fraction (not recorded which). This TCR derives from a male donor with ankylosing spondylitis or in good health (not recorded which). The chain carries TRBV6-5 and TRBJ2-3; D is unclear. CDR3 DNA sequence: TGTGCCAGCAGTTGGGTAACGGTGGGAACAGATACGCAGTATTTT. Translating gives CASSWVTVGTDTQYF.